Listed below are T cell receptor beta chains from one sample, sequenced in a study of Graves' ophthalmopathy and Graves' hyperthyroidism. Using its own MiXCR run on the multiplex PCR reads, TCRdb lists one record per CDR3 protein. The table records about 400,000 distinct CDR3 sequences, around 21% of them present only once. Sequencing used peripheral blood. The receptors derive from a woman under 30 with stable Graves' hyperthyroidism. CDR3s include the opening cysteine and the closing phenylalanine or tryptophan. Fields, in order: V gene, J gene, D gene, clone size, CDR3 DNA, CDR3 protein. The D gene is left open where the match is weak. For some rows the clone size is stated as once, few or many, or as a class when expanded; others skip it.

v_call: TRBV28
j_call: TRBJ1-2
d_call: NA
clone_size: NA
cdr3_nt: TGTGCCAGCCTTCTTGGGCAGGGTCCTAACTATGGCTACACCTTC
cdr3_aa: CASLLGQGPNYGYTF

v_call: TRBV7-9
j_call: TRBJ1-1
d_call: TRBD1
clone_size: many
cdr3_nt: TGTGCCAGCAGCTTAGGGGACAGGAAAGCTTTCTTT
cdr3_aa: CASSLGDRKAFF

v_call: TRBV10-3
j_call: TRBJ1-3
d_call: NA
clone_size: NA
cdr3_nt: TGTGCCATCAGTTCGGGTCCGTCCAGTTTTAGGAACACCATATATTTT
cdr3_aa: CAISSGPSSFRNTIYF

v_call: TRBV6-2/TRBV6-3
j_call: TRBJ2-5
d_call: NA
clone_size: many
cdr3_nt: TGTGCCAGCAGATTGGACATCACGGTACTCCAAGAGACCCAGTACTTC
cdr3_aa: CASRLDITVLQETQYF

v_call: TRBV2
j_call: TRBJ1-3
d_call: TRBD1
clone_size: few
cdr3_nt: TGTGCCAGCAGCCCAGGGGGAGGAAACACCATATATTTT
cdr3_aa: CASSPGGGNTIYF

v_call: TRBV30
j_call: TRBJ2-5
d_call: NA
clone_size: many
cdr3_nt: TGTGCCTGGAGGGGCAGGGCCCAGACCCAGTACTTC
cdr3_aa: CAWRGRAQTQYF

v_call: TRBV4-2
j_call: TRBJ1-6
d_call: TRBD1
clone_size: NA
cdr3_nt: TGTGCCAGCAGCCAAAAGGGACAGGGCTATTCACCCCTCCACTTT
cdr3_aa: CASSQKGQGYSPLHF

v_call: TRBV7-9
j_call: TRBJ1-2
d_call: TRBD1
clone_size: many
cdr3_nt: TGTGCCAGCAGCCAAGGACAGGGGGATGGCTACACCTTC
cdr3_aa: CASSQGQGDGYTF

v_call: TRBV15
j_call: TRBJ1-5
d_call: TRBD1
clone_size: many
cdr3_nt: TGTGCCACCAGCAGCGGGACAGGGGTGAGCAATCAGCCCCAGCATTTT
cdr3_aa: CATSSGTGVSNQPQHF

v_call: TRBV12-3/TRBV12-4
j_call: TRBJ1-1
d_call: NA
clone_size: many
cdr3_nt: TGTGCCAGCAGTGTGACTCTAGAGGGCACTGAAGCTTTCTTT
cdr3_aa: CASSVTLEGTEAFF

v_call: TRBV7-8
j_call: TRBJ2-5
d_call: NA
clone_size: many
cdr3_nt: TGTGCCAGCAGCTTAGCGGCTGCGAGGGAGACCCAGTACTTC
cdr3_aa: CASSLAAARETQYF

v_call: TRBV29-1
j_call: TRBJ1-1
d_call: TRBD1
clone_size: many
cdr3_nt: TGCAGCGTTCAGGGGGCGAGAGGGAACACTGAAGCTTTCTTT
cdr3_aa: CSVQGARGNTEAFF

v_call: TRBV18
j_call: TRBJ2-5
d_call: NA
clone_size: NA
cdr3_nt: TGTGCCAGCTCAACCTCATACGGCGAGACCCAGTACTTC
cdr3_aa: CASSTSYGETQYF

v_call: TRBV6-1
j_call: TRBJ2-7
d_call: NA
clone_size: NA
cdr3_nt: TGTGCCTTACAGGGAGCCCCCCCGGTGAAGTACTTC
cdr3_aa: CALQGAPPVKYF

v_call: TRBV27
j_call: TRBJ2-7
d_call: TRBD1
clone_size: many
cdr3_nt: TGTGCCAGCAGTCCACAGGGGGGATTAACCTACGAGCAGTACTTC
cdr3_aa: CASSPQGGLTYEQYF

v_call: TRBV19
j_call: TRBJ1-6
d_call: NA
clone_size: NA
cdr3_nt: TGTGCCAGTGGGCAGGCGAGCTCCTATAATTCACCCCTCCACTTT
cdr3_aa: CASGQASSYNSPLHF

v_call: TRBV19
j_call: TRBJ1-5
d_call: TRBD1
clone_size: NA
cdr3_nt: TGTGCCAGTAGTACACAGGGGACCCTTAGCAATCAGCCCCAGCATTTT
cdr3_aa: CASSTQGTLSNQPQHF

v_call: TRBV12-5
j_call: TRBJ2-2
d_call: NA
clone_size: many
cdr3_nt: TGTGCTAGTGCGAGCCTCCTAAACACCGGGGAGCTGTTTTTT
cdr3_aa: CASASLLNTGELFF

v_call: TRBV2
j_call: TRBJ2-6
d_call: NA
clone_size: many
cdr3_nt: TGTGCCAGCAGAGGTACAGGGTTTGGGGCCAACGTCCTGACTTTC
cdr3_aa: CASRGTGFGANVLTF

v_call: TRBV20-1
j_call: TRBJ2-3
d_call: TRBD2
clone_size: NA
cdr3_nt: TGCAGTGCTAGTCAAGGGACTAGCGGGAGGGTGGATACGCAGTATTTT
cdr3_aa: CSASQGTSGRVDTQYF

v_call: TRBV10-3
j_call: TRBJ2-3
d_call: NA
clone_size: many
cdr3_nt: TGTGCCATCAGTGAGCTGGAGCCTGGAGATACGCAGTATTTT
cdr3_aa: CAISELEPGDTQYF

v_call: TRBV13
j_call: TRBJ2-4
d_call: NA
clone_size: many
cdr3_nt: TGTGCCAGCAGCTACCCCCTCGACAGGATCGAGAACATTCAGTACTTC
cdr3_aa: CASSYPLDRIENIQYF

v_call: TRBV7-6
j_call: TRBJ2-7
d_call: NA
clone_size: NA
cdr3_nt: TGTGCCAGCAGCTCGCACGCACAGGGTCTGAAGGGGCAGTACTTC
cdr3_aa: CASSSHAQGLKGQYF

v_call: TRBV10-3
j_call: TRBJ2-5
d_call: NA
clone_size: many
cdr3_nt: TGTGCCATCAGCAACAGGGGAGGAGAGACCCAGTACTTC
cdr3_aa: CAISNRGGETQYF

v_call: TRBV4-1
j_call: TRBJ2-2
d_call: TRBD1
clone_size: NA
cdr3_nt: TGCGCCAGCAGCCAAGGCCCGGACAGGGGGCGCGGGGAGCTGTTTTTT
cdr3_aa: CASSQGPDRGRGELFF

v_call: TRBV6-2/TRBV6-3
j_call: TRBJ1-5
d_call: TRBD1
clone_size: many
cdr3_nt: TGTGCCACCCGGGCGGGACAGTATAGCAATCAGCCCCAGCATTTT
cdr3_aa: CATRAGQYSNQPQHF

v_call: TRBV5-1
j_call: TRBJ2-7
d_call: TRBD2
clone_size: many
cdr3_nt: TGCGCCAGCAGCTTAGCGGGGTCGTACGAGCAGTGCTTC
cdr3_aa: CASSLAGSYEQCF

v_call: TRBV19
j_call: TRBJ2-2
d_call: TRBD2
clone_size: many
cdr3_nt: TGTGCCAGTAGTCCAGAGGAGGGCCTAGCGGGAGACAACACCGGGGAGCTGTTTTTT
cdr3_aa: CASSPEEGLAGDNTGELFF

v_call: TRBV27
j_call: TRBJ2-5
d_call: TRBD1
clone_size: NA
cdr3_nt: TGTGCCAGCAGTTCCGACAGGGGGCCAGAGACCCAGTACTTC
cdr3_aa: CASSSDRGPETQYF

v_call: TRBV28
j_call: TRBJ2-7
d_call: NA
clone_size: NA
cdr3_nt: TGTGCCAGCAGTTTTGAAGGGTACTCCTACGAGCAGTACTTC
cdr3_aa: CASSFEGYSYEQYF

v_call: TRBV2
j_call: TRBJ1-6
d_call: TRBD1
clone_size: NA
cdr3_nt: TGTGCCAGCACTCGGACAGGCTCGAGTAATTCACCCCTCCACTTT
cdr3_aa: CASTRTGSSNSPLHF